A single sample is the source of the 9 T cell receptor beta chains below, sequenced in a study of blood T cell repertoires in COVID-19. Libraries were prepared by immunoSEQ multiplex PCR; TCRdb keeps only in-frame clonotypes and omits some of them. The table lists 150,000 to 200,000 clones, 93% of them singletons, with around 2% in the top ten. The sequenced sample consisted of peripheral blood. The origin of the receptors is a woman aged 55-70 years with COVID-19, enrolled during active disease.

V gene TRBV6-2 or TRBV6-3 combines with J gene TRBJ1-2; TRBD1 might be the D (6 bases). The CDR3 has 15 amino acids. Germline CDR1 MNHEY, CDR2 SVGEGT. V lost 2 bases and J 8 bases, leaving 18 bases between the germline ends. The CDR3 DNA reads TGTGCCAGCAGTTACGCCGGTCGGGCAGGGGACGGCTACACCTTC. It is translated as CASSYAGRAGDGYTF.

This clone was observed a handful of times. V is TRBV9 and J is TRBJ1-2; weak D call: TRBD1 (6 bases). CDR3 size: 13 residues. The V gene lost 0 bases and the J gene lost 3 bases, with 6 bases spanning the gap. The germline V gene has CDR1 SGDLS and CDR2 YYNGEE. The CDR3 is CASSVGTDYGYTF. The CDR3, as DNA: TGTGCCAGCAGCGTAGGGACAGACTATGGCTACACCTTC.

The chain joins TRBV27 to TRBJ2-2; 9 nucleotides align to TRBD1. J was trimmed by 0 bases and V by 4 bases; bases with no gene match: 3. Germline V gene lookup returns CDR1 MNHEY and CDR2 SMNVEV (reference sequence). This CDR3 region has 16 residues. CDR3 in DNA: TGTGCCAGCAGTTACAGGGGGCGAACGAACACCGGGGAGCTGTTTTTT. This sequence encodes CASSYRGRTNTGELFF.

This chain joins TRBV12-5 and TRBJ2-1; 9 nucleotides match TRBD2. The CDR3 runs to 17 residues. Germline V gene lookup returns CDR1 LGHNT and CDR2 FRNRAP. V lost 0 bases, J lost 8 bases, and 11 bases stayed unmatched. The CDR3 loop is CASGLVLGRGGSHEQFF. CDR3 nucleotide sequence: TGTGCTAGTGGTTTGGTACTCGGGCGGGGGGGCAGCCATGAGCAGTTCTTC.

V is TRBV7-2 and J is TRBJ2-5, with 7 bases identical to TRBD2. Trimming took 5 bases from V and 2 from J; bases not matched to a gene: 11. The CDR3 is made up of 16 amino acids. CDR1 and CDR2 (germline): SGHTA, FQGNSA. As DNA, the CDR3 is TGTGCCAGCAGCCCCCGGAGGGCGGGGGAACAAGAGACCCAGTACTTC. Its translation is CASSPRRAGEQETQYF.

This chain joins TRBV4-2 and TRBJ2-3; TRBD2 agrees at 7 bases. V shed 5 bases and J 1 base; nucleotides not matched to a gene: 6. This CDR3 spans 15 amino acids. Germline CDR1 reads LGHNA; CDR2 reads YNFKEQ. CDR3 amino acids: CASSSQRGRTDTQYF. The CDR3 bases are TGTGCCAGCAGCTCACAGCGGGGACGCACAGATACGCAGTATTTT.

The J gene is TRBJ2-3, the V gene TRBV6-5; TRBD1 matches 8 bases. The CDR3 consists of 10 residues. The junction had 5 bases not matched to a gene; V was cut back by 9 bases and J by 12 bases. Germline V CDR1 and CDR2: MNHEY, SVGAGI. This CDR3 reads CASYGQGQYF. The CDR3 DNA reads as TGTGCCAGTTACGGACAGGGACAGTATTTT.

The chain joins TRBV19 to TRBJ1-5, with D tentatively TRBD1 (5 bases). The CDR3 consists of 14 residues. Germline CDR1 and CDR2: LNHDA and SQIVND (reference sequence). The germline V and J ends were trimmed by 5 bases and 3 bases, with 11 bases remaining between them. CDR3 nucleotides: TGTGCCAGTAGTCAGACAGCCCCCAATCAGCCCCAGCATTTT. Its protein product is CASSQTAPNQPQHF.

The chain joins TRBV10-3 to TRBJ2-7; D possibly corresponds to TRBD1 (6 bases). V was clipped by 2 bases and J by 5 bases, with 10 bases between them. This CDR3 has 13 residues. Per the germline V gene, CDR1 is ENHRY and CDR2 is SYGVKD. The CDR3 DNA is TGTGCCATCAGTGAGAACAGGGCCCACGAGCAGTACTTC. Translation: CAISENRAHEQYF.